This T cell receptor (beta chain) was recovered during a study of molecular identifiers for immune sequencing clone quantification. TCRdb called the PCR reads again in MiXCR, with one record for every CDR3 protein. The data hold tens of thousands of distinct CDR3 sequences, with roughly 18% observed a single time. CDR1 and CDR2 (germline): DFQATT, SNEGSKA (reference sequence). V shed 0 bases, J shed 0 bases, and the junction held 17 bases outside the gene matches. The CDR3 totals 20 residues. This clonotype was picked up many times. The sample taken for sequencing was naive CD8+ T cells from blood, with Jurkat cell RNA spiked in. Subset reported: FACS-sorted CD8+CD4-CCR7+CD45RA+ naive T cells. The sequence was obtained from a human donor in good health. Some libraries in this study had Jurkat cell RNA spiked in. The chain carries TRBV20-1 and TRBJ2-1; TRBD2 matches at 7 bases. The CDR3 DNA reads as TGCAGTGCTAGAGATGGTTCTAGCGGAGCGGGGCGCAGCTCCTACAATGAGCAGTTCTTC. Protein sequence: CSARDGSSGAGRSSYNEQFF.